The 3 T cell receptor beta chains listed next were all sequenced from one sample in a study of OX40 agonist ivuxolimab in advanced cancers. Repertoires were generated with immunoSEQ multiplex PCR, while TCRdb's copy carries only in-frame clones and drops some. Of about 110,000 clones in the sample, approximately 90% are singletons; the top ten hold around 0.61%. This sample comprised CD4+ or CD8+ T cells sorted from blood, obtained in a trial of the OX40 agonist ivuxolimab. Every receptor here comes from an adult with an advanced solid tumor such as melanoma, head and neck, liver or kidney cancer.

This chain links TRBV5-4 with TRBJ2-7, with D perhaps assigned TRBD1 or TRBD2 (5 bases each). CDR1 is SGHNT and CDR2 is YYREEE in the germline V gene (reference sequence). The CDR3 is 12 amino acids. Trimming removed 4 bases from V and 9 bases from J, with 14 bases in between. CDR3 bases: TGTGCCAGCAGCCTTTATCGGGGCGGGCAGTACTTC. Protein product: CASSLYRGGQYF.

In DNA form, the CDR3 reads TGTGCCAGCACCACGACCGGGGGAAGGGGCACTGAAGCTTTCTTT. Amino acid sequence: CASTTTGGRGTEAFF. The rearrangement uses TRBV6-1 and TRBJ1-1; a weak D match, TRBD1 (5 bases). V lost 7 bases to trimming and J lost 4 bases, with 19 bases between them. The germline V gene has CDR1 MNHNS and CDR2 SASEGT. This CDR3 spans 15 amino acids.

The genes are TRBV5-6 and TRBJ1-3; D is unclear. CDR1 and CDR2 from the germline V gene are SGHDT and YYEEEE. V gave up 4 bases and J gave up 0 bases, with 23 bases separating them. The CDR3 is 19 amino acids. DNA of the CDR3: TGTGCCAGCAGCCCAACGGGAGGGTCCTTCTTTTCCTCTGGAAACACCATATATTTT. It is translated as CASSPTGGSFFSSGNTIYF.